Listed below are T cell receptor beta chains from one sample, sequenced in a study of blood T cell repertoires in COVID-19. Sequenced by immunoSEQ multiplex PCR; TCRdb stores in-frame clones only, minus some. The sample contains some 200,000 clones, approximately 84% of which appear only once. The sample comprised peripheral blood. These receptors were taken from a human donor with acute or convalescent COVID-19. The donor label of this sample is uncertain. The CDR3 runs from the conserved cysteine through the conserved F or W. The D gene is left open where the match is weak. Only part of the rows carry a size: once, few, many, or a class if the clone is expanded.

V gene	J gene	clone size	D gene	CDR3 protein	CDR3 DNA
TRBV7-3	TRBJ1-1	.	.	CASSEDAIRQGGGTEAFF	TGTGCCAGCAGCGAAGACGCGATCCGGCAGGGCGGGGGCACTGAAGCTTTCTTT
TRBV5-4	TRBJ1-4	.	.	CASSLGAGAFGEKLFF	TGTGCCAGCAGCTTGGGGGCAGGGGCATTTGGGGAAAAACTGTTTTTT
TRBV7-8	TRBJ1-2	.	.	CASSLDSSNYGYTF	TGTGCCAGCAGCTTAGACAGTTCTAACTATGGCTACACCTTC
TRBV5-8	TRBJ1-5	.	.	CASSPQVNQPQHF	TGTGCCAGCAGCCCCCAGGTCAATCAGCCCCAGCATTTT
TRBV12-3/TRBV12-4	TRBJ1-2	.	TRBD1	CASSPDRGGYTF	TGTGCCAGCAGTCCGGACAGGGGTGGCTACACCTTC
TRBV19	TRBJ1-5	.	.	CASRPLDSLNQPQHF	TGTGCCAGTAGACCCCTAGACAGCCTCAATCAGCCCCAGCATTTT
TRBV4-3	TRBJ2-3	.	TRBD2	CASSQERGGLTDTQYF	TGCGCCAGCAGCCAAGAGCGGGGGGGCCTGACAGATACGCAGTATTTT
TRBV4-1	TRBJ2-7	.	TRBD1	CASSQGQGPSYEQYF	TGCGCCAGCAGCCAGGGACAGGGGCCGTCCTACGAGCAGTACTTC
TRBV15	TRBJ2-3	.	.	CATSAEGPDTQYF	TGTGCCACCAGCGCGGAGGGCCCCGATACGCAGTATTTT
TRBV7-2	TRBJ2-3	.	TRBD1	CASSSSMSGRQGGTDTQYF	TGTGCCAGCAGCTCTTCAATGAGCGGCCGCCAGGGGGGCACAGATACGCAGTATTTT
TRBV14	TRBJ2-1	.	.	CASSQDTVEQFF	TGTGCCAGCAGCCAAGACACAGTGGAGCAGTTCTTC
TRBV27	TRBJ2-7	.	.	CASSLSRSGATEEQYF	TGTGCCAGCAGTTTATCCCGGTCAGGGGCTACGGAGGAGCAGTACTTC
TRBV18	TRBJ2-5	.	TRBD2	CASSLRQGLLSGRAGETQYF	TGTGCCAGCTCACTCCGACAGGGCCTTCTAAGCGGGAGGGCCGGGGAGACCCAGTACTTC
TRBV5-4	TRBJ1-1	.	.	CASILGAGDEAFF	TGTGCCAGCATCCTAGGGGCAGGGGATGAAGCTTTCTTT
TRBV4-2	TRBJ1-3	.	TRBD1	CASSQRQGQSAGNTIYF	TGTGCCAGCAGCCAAAGACAGGGCCAAAGCGCTGGAAACACCATATATTTT
TRBV6-5	TRBJ2-7	few	TRBD2	CASRGTSGVSEQYF	TGTGCCAGCAGAGGGACTAGCGGAGTCTCCGAGCAGTACTTC
TRBV7-9	TRBJ2-1	.	.	CASSDGQSRYNEQFF	TGTGCCAGCAGCGATGGACAGAGTCGATACAATGAGCAGTTCTTC
TRBV5-1	TRBJ2-7	.	TRBD2	CASSQTGTTYEQYF	TGCGCCAGCAGCCAGACCGGGACTACCTACGAGCAGTACTTC
TRBV19	TRBJ1-1	.	.	CASSMGGNTEAFF	TGTGCCAGTAGTATGGGGGGAAACACTGAAGCTTTCTTT
TRBV7-2	TRBJ1-5	.	TRBD1	CASSLVTGAGNQPQHF	TGTGCCAGCAGCTTAGTCACAGGGGCCGGCAATCAGCCCCAGCATTTT
TRBV6-2/TRBV6-3	TRBJ1-3	.	.	CASSYDRNSGNTIYF	TGTGCCAGCAGTTACGACAGAAACTCTGGAAACACCATATATTTT
TRBV19	TRBJ2-4	.	TRBD2	CASSRTSGSLNIQYF	TGTGCCAGTAGTCGGACTAGCGGGAGTCTAAACATTCAGTACTTC
TRBV5-5	TRBJ2-7	.	.	CASSSSPTVDEQYF	TGTGCCAGCAGCTCCAGTCCGACAGTTGACGAGCAGTACTTC
TRBV28	TRBJ2-7	.	TRBD1	CASSTQLRDSRYQQYF	TGTGCCAGCAGTACCCAATTACGGGACAGCCGCTATCAGCAGTACTTC
TRBV6-1	TRBJ1-4	.	.	CASALGPNEKLFF	TGTGCCAGCGCTCTGGGGCCTAATGAAAAACTGTTTTTT
TRBV3-1/TRBV3-2	TRBJ1-6	.	.	CASSLNRDSPLHF	TGTGCCAGCAGCCTAAACAGGGATTCACCCCTCCACTTT
TRBV9	TRBJ1-1	.	TRBD1	CASSAGRRGPTEAFF	TGTGCCAGCAGCGCAGGTCGTAGGGGGCCGACTGAAGCTTTCTTT
TRBV18	TRBJ2-7	.	.	CASSTGSYSYEQYF	TGTGCCAGCTCCACAGGGTCTTACTCCTACGAGCAGTACTTC
TRBV6-1	TRBJ2-7	.	TRBD2	CASSEPWEREVSSYEQYF	TGTGCCAGCAGTGAACCGTGGGAGCGGGAGGTTTCCTCCTACGAGCAGTACTTC
TRBV6-6	TRBJ2-4	.	TRBD1	CASSPGTGAIQYF	TGTGCCAGCAGTCCCGGGACAGGGGCCATTCAGTACTTC
TRBV9	TRBJ2-1	.	.	CASSVDVSVGEQFF	TGTGCCAGCAGCGTAGACGTCTCCGTCGGGGAGCAGTTCTTC
TRBV10-3	TRBJ1-5	.	TRBD1	CAISEDRGTKTQHF	TGTGCCATCAGTGAGGACAGGGGGACCAAGACCCAGCATTTT
TRBV19	TRBJ2-2	.	.	CASSITGPPGELFF	TGTGCCAGTAGTATAACAGGGCCCCCCGGGGAGCTGTTTTTT
TRBV7-2	TRBJ1-5	few	TRBD1	CASSFKQGAQPQHF	TGTGCCAGCAGCTTTAAACAGGGGGCTCAGCCCCAGCATTTT
TRBV5-6	TRBJ2-1	.	TRBD1	CASSFGGQGASYNEQFF	TGTGCCAGCAGCTTCGGGGGACAGGGGGCTTCCTACAATGAGCAGTTCTTC
TRBV20-1	TRBJ2-7	.	.	CSASREQYF	TGCAGTGCTTCCCGGGAGCAGTACTTC
TRBV7-2	TRBJ2-1	.	.	CASSSTGTGGLFGQFF	TGTGCCAGCAGCTCGACCGGGACTGGGGGGTTGTTTGGGCAGTTCTTC
TRBV5-1	TRBJ2-7	.	TRBD2	CASSDTGGTYEQYF	TGCGCCAGCTCAGATACGGGAGGTACCTACGAGCAGTACTTC
TRBV9	TRBJ2-3	.	TRBD2	CASTGLAGTGTDTQYF	TGTGCCAGTACCGGACTAGCGGGAACTGGCACAGATACGCAGTATTTT
TRBV10-3	TRBJ2-2	.	TRBD2	CAISENRLAGGSGELFF	TGTGCCATCAGTGAGAATCGACTAGCGGGAGGATCCGGGGAGCTGTTTTTT
TRBV5-4	TRBJ1-2	.	TRBD1	CASSSPGGRDYGYTF	TGTGCCAGCAGCTCGCCAGGGGGCAGGGACTATGGCTACACCTTC
TRBV29-1	TRBJ1-1	.	TRBD1	CSCDIGTGFQAFF	TGCAGCTGTGATATTGGGACAGGTTTTCAAGCTTTCTTT
TRBV6-2/TRBV6-3	TRBJ2-3	.	TRBD2	CASSYSGAADTQYF	TGTGCCAGCAGTTACAGCGGGGCGGCAGATACGCAGTATTTT
TRBV29-1	TRBJ2-7	.	.	CSVRRGRDSTYEQYF	TGCAGCGTACGCCGAGGCCGGGACTCCACCTACGAGCAGTACTTC
TRBV28	TRBJ1-2	.	.	CASSLRGYRYTF	TGTGCCAGCAGCCTCAGGGGATATCGCTACACCTTC
TRBV10-2	TRBJ2-2	.	.	CASTPDTGELFF	TGCGCCAGCACTCCAGACACCGGGGAGCTGTTTTTT
TRBV27	TRBJ2-3	.	TRBD1	CASSLHRRTGLLKAYLTDTQYF	TGTGCCAGCAGTCTTCACCGGAGGACAGGGCTGTTAAAGGCCTACCTCACAGATACGCAGTATTTT
TRBV2	TRBJ1-6	.	TRBD1	CASGAGGNDSPLHF	TGTGCCAGCGGGGCAGGGGGCAATGATTCACCCCTCCACTTT
TRBV6-5	TRBJ2-2	.	TRBD2	CASSSSGTNTGELFF	TGTGCCAGCAGTAGTAGCGGGACGAACACCGGGGAGCTGTTTTTT
TRBV18	TRBJ2-2	many	TRBD2	CASSPATSGGTGELFF	TGTGCCAGCTCACCAGCGACTAGCGGGGGCACCGGGGAGCTGTTTTTT
TRBV5-1	TRBJ1-1	.	TRBD1	CASSLVGHRGGTEAFF	TGCGCCAGCAGCTTGGTCGGCCACAGGGGTGGCACTGAAGCTTTCTTT
TRBV10-3	TRBJ2-7	.	TRBD2	CAISPGLAVSYEQYF	TGTGCCATCAGTCCGGGACTAGCGGTATCCTATGAGCAGTACTTC
TRBV5-1	TRBJ1-2	.	TRBD1	CASSLLITGGDGYTF	TGCGCCAGCAGCTTGCTGATAACAGGGGGGGATGGCTACACCTTC
TRBV29-1	TRBJ2-1	.	.	CSLEGRDQQFF	TGCAGCCTCGAGGGGCGGGATCAGCAGTTCTTC
TRBV5-4	TRBJ2-5	.	TRBD1	CASRMQGVRSGETQYF	TGTGCCAGCAGGATGCAGGGGGTACGCTCGGGAGAGACCCAGTACTTC